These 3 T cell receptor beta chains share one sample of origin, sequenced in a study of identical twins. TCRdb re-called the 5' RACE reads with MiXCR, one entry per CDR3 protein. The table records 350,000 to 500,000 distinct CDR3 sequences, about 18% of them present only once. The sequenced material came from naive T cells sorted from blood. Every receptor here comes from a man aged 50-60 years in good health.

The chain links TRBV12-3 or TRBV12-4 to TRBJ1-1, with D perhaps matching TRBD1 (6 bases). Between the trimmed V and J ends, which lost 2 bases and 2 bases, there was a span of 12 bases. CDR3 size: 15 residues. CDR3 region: CASSLTGKANTEAFF. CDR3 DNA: TGTGCCAGCAGTTTAACAGGGAAGGCTAACACTGAAGCTTTCTTT.

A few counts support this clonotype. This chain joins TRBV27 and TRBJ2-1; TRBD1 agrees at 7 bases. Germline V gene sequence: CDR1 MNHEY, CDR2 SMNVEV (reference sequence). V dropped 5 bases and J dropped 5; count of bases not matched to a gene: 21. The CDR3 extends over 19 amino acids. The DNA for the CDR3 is TGTGCCAGCAGTCAGACAGGGCTCAAAACGATACACAACAACAATGAGCAGTTCTTC. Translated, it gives CASSQTGLKTIHNNNEQFF.

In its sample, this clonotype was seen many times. The CDR3 DNA reads TGTGCCACAGTTCGGGTCACCGGGGAGCTGTTTTTT. Amino acids: CATVRVTGELFF. The chain recombines TRBV7-9 with TRBJ2-2; D is unresolved. CDR1 SEHNR and CDR2 FQNEAQ come from the germline V gene (reference sequence). V was cut by 10 bases and J by 4 bases, with 10 bases left in between. CDR3 length: 12 residues.